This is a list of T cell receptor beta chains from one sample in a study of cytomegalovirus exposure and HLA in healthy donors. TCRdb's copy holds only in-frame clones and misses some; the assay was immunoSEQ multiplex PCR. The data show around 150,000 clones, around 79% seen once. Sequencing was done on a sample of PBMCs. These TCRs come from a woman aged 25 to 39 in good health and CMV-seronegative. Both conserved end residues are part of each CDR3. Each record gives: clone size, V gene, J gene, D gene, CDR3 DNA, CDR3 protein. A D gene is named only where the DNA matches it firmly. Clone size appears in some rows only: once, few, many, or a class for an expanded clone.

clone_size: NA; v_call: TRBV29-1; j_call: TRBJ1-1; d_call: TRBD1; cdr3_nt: TGCAGCGTTGGAACAGGGGTCACTGAAGCTTTCTTT; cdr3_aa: CSVGTGVTEAFF
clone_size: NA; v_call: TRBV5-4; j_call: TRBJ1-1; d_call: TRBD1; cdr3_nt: TGTGCCAGCAGCTTGGCCGGGACAGTGAACACTGAAGCTTTCTTT; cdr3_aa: CASSLAGTVNTEAFF
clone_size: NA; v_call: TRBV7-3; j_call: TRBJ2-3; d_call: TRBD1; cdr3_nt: TGTGCCAGCAGCTTAACGGGACAGGGAACAGATACGCAGTATTTT; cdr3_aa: CASSLTGQGTDTQYF
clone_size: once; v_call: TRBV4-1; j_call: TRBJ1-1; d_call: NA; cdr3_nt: TGCGCCAGCAGCCAAGAAGGAGGGGCGGAAGCTTTCTTT; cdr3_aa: CASSQEGGAEAFF
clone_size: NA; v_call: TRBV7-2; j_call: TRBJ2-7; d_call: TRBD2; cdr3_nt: TGTGCCAGCAGCCCCCGGACTAGCGGGGAAACAGTACGGTCCTACGAGCAGTACTTC; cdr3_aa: CASSPRTSGETVRSYEQYF
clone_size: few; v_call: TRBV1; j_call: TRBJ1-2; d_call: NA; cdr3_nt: TGCACCCGGGGACAGGGAAATGGCTACACCTTC; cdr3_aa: CTRGQGNGYTF
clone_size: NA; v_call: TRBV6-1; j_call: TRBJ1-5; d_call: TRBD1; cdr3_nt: TGTGCCAAATCAGGGGGCAAGGACAATCAGCCCCAGCATTTT; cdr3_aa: CAKSGGKDNQPQHF
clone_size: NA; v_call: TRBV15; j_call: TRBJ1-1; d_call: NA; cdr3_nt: TGTGCCACCAGCAGAGTCCAGGGGTTTATCACTGAAGCTTTCTTT; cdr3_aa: CATSRVQGFITEAFF
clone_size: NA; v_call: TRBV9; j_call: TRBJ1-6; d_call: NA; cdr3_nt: TGTGCCAGCAGCGAGGAACAGTTTAATTCACCCCTCCACTTT; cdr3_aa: CASSEEQFNSPLHF
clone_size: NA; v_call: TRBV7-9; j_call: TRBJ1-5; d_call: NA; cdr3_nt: TGTGCCAGCAGCTCCCAAGGGGGAAATCAGCCCCAGCATTTT; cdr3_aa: CASSSQGGNQPQHF
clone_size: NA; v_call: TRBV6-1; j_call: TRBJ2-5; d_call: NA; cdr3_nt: TGTGCCAGCAGCCCCAAAGAGACCCAGTACTTC; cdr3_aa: CASSPKETQYF
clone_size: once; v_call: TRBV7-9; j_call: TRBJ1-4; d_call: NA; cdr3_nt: TGTGCCAGCAGGGGGCGTGGTGAAAAACTGTTTTTT; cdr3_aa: CASRGRGEKLFF
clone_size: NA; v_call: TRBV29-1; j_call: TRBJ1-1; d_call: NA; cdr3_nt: TGCAGCGTTCGGGGTACGGGCACTGAAGCTTTCTTT; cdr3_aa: CSVRGTGTEAFF
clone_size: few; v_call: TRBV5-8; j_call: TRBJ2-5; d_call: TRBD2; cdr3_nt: TGTGCCAGCAGCCGTGCCAGGGGTCTAGCGGGGGGGCTCCAAGAGACCCAGTACTTC; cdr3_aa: CASSRARGLAGGLQETQYF
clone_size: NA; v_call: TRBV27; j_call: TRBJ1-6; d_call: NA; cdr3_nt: TGTGCCAGCAATACCGACAGGTTCCATAATTCACCCCTCCACTTT; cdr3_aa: CASNTDRFHNSPLHF
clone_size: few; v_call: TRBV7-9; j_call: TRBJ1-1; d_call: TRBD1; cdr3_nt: TGTGCCAGCAGCCCCGAACAGGGGGTGAACACTGAAGCTTTCTTT; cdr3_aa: CASSPEQGVNTEAFF
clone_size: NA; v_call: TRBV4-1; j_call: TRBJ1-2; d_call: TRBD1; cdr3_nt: TGCGCCAGCAGCCACGGACAGGGGGCACGGTATGGCTACACCTTC; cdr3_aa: CASSHGQGARYGYTF
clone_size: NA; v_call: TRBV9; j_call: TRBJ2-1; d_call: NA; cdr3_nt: TGTGCCAGCAGTGACGGGGGATTTGCCTACAATGAGCAGTTCTTC; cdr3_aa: CASSDGGFAYNEQFF
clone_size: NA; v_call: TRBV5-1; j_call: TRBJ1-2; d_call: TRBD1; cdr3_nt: TGCGCCAGCAGCTTCGGACAGGGGGGCTTGGGAGACTACACCTTC; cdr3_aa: CASSFGQGGLGDYTF
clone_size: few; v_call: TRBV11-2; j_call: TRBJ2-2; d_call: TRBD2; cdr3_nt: TGTGCCACCAGACTAGCGGGGGGGCGGACCGGGGAGCTGTTTTTT; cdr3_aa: CATRLAGGRTGELFF
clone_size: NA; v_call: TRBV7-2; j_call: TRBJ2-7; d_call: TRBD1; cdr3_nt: TGTGCCAGCAGCTTAGTATGGGACAGGGAGCCCTACGAGCAGTACTTC; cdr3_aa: CASSLVWDREPYEQYF
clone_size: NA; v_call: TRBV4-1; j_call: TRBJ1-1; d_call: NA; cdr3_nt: TGCGCCAGCAGCCCAGTCGGGGGTGACACTGAAGCTTTCTTT; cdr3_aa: CASSPVGGDTEAFF
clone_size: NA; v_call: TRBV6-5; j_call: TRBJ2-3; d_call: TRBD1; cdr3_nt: TGTGCCAGCAGTTACAGGTCGGGCAGGGGGCCAGATACGCAGTATTTT; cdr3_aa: CASSYRSGRGPDTQYF
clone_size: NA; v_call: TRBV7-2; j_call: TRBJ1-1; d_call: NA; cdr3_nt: TGTGCCAGCAGCTTAGGCGCGTGGTTGAACACTGAAGCTTTCTTT; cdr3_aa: CASSLGAWLNTEAFF
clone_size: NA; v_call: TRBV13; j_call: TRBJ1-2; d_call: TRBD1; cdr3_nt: TGTGCCAGCAGCAGTCGACAGGGGCAGGATGGCTACACCTTC; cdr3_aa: CASSSRQGQDGYTF
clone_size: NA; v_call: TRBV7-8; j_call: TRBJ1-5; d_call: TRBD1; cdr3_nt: TGTGCCAGCAGCTTAGTTTCAGGGGGCCGATATAGCAATCAGCCCCAGCATTTT; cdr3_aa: CASSLVSGGRYSNQPQHF
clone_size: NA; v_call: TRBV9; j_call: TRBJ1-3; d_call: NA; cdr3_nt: TGTGCCAGCAGCGTAGCCCCCAGTTTCTCTGGAAACACCATATATTTT; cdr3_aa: CASSVAPSFSGNTIYF
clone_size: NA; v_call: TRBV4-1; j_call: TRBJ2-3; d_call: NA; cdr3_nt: TGCGCCAGCAGCCTTTCCCCACAAAACACAGATACGCAGTATTTT; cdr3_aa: CASSLSPQNTDTQYF
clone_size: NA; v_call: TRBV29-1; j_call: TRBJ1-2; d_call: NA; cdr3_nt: TGCAGCGTCACACCCGGGAGGTGGGGAGGCTACACCTTC; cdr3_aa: CSVTPGRWGGYTF
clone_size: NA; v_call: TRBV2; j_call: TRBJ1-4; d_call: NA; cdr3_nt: TGTGCCAGCAGGGGGCGCCGGTCTAATGAAAAACTGTTTTTT; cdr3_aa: CASRGRRSNEKLFF
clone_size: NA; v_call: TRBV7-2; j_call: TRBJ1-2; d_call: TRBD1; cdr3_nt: TGTGCCAGCAGCGCGGGACAGGGAGGCTATGGCTACACCTTC; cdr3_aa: CASSAGQGGYGYTF
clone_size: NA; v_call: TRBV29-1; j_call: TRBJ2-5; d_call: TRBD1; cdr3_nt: TGCAGCTCCCGACAGGGGGCTGAGACCCAGTACTTC; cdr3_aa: CSSRQGAETQYF
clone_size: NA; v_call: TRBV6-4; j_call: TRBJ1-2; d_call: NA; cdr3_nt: TGTGCCAGCAGTGACTCGCCCGGGACTGGGGATGGCTACACCTTC; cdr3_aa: CASSDSPGTGDGYTF